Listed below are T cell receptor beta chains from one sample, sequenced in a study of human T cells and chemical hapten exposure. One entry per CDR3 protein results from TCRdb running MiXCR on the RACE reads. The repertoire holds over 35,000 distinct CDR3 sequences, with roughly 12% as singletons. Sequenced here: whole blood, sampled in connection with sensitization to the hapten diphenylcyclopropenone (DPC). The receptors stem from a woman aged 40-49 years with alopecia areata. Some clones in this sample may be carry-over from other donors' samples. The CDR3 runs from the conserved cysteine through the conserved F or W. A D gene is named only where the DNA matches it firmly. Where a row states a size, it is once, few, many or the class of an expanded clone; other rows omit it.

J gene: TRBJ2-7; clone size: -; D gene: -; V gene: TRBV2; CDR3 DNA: TGTGCCATCGCTCCCCGCCACTACGAGCAGTACTTC; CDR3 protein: CAIAPRHYEQYF
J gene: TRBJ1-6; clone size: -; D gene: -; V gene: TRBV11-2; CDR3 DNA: TGTGCCAGCAGCCCGTCGGGCACCCCTTACCTCCACTTT; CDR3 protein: CASSPSGTPYLHF
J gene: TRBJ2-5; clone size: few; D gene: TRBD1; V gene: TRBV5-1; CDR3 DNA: TGCGCCAGCAGCGCGGAAGGGGGCAGGTTCGGAGAGACCCAGTACTTC; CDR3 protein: CASSAEGGRFGETQYF
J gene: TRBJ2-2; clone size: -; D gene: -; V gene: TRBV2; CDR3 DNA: TGTGCCAGCAGTGGGGAGAGGACGAACACCGGGGAGCTGTTTTTT; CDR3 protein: CASSGERTNTGELFF
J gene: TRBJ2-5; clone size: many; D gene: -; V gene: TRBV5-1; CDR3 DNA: TGCGCCAGCAGCTCCAGAATCGTACAAGAGACCCAGTACTTC; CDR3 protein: CASSSRIVQETQYF
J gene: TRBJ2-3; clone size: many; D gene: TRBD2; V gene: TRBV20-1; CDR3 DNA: TGCAGTGCTCATATACTTAGCGGGAGAAAGGCAGATACGCAGTATTTT; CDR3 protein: CSAHILSGRKADTQYF
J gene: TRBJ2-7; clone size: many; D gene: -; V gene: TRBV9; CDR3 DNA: TGTGCCAGCAGCGTAGAACCCGGGGGCAGGGAGCAGTACTTC; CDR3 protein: CASSVEPGGREQYF
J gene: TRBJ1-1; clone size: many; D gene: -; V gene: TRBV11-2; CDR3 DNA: TGTGCCAGCAGCATCGGACAGCCTGAAGCTTTCTTT; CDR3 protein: CASSIGQPEAFF
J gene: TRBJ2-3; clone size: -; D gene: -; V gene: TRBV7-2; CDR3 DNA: TGTGCCAGCAGCTCCTACTCCCCTACAGATACGCAGTATTTT; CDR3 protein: CASSSYSPTDTQYF
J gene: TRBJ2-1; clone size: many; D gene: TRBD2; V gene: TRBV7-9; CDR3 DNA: TGTGCCAGCAGCTTAGGGTCTAGCGGGGGCCATGAGCAGTTCTTC; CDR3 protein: CASSLGSSGGHEQFF
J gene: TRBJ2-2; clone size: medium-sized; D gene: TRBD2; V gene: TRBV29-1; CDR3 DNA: TGCAGCGTTGGGACTAGCGCCGGGGAGCTGTTTTTT; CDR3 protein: CSVGTSAGELFF
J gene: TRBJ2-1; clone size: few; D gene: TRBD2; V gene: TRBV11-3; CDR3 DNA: TGTGCCAGCAGCACCCTCCCTCGGGGGGGTGAGCAGTTCTTC; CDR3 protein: CASSTLPRGGEQFF
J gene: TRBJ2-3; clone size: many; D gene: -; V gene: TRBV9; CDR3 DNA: TGTGCCAGCAGCGTAGTAGGGGCAGATACGCAGTATTTT; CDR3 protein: CASSVVGADTQYF
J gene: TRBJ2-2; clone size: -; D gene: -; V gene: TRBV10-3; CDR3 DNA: TGTGCCATCAGTGATAACACCGGGGAGCTGTTTTTT; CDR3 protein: CAISDNTGELFF
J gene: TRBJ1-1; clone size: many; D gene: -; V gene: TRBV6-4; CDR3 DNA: TGTGCCAGCAGTGACTCGAACGTTGATGAAGCTTTCTTT; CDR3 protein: CASSDSNVDEAFF
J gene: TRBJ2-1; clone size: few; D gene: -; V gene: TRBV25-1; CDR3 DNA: TGTGCCAGCAGTTGGATCAATGAGCAGTTCTTC; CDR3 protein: CASSWINEQFF
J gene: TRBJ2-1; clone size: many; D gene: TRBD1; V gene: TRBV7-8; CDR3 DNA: TGTGCCAGCAGCTCGTCAGGGGGTATCGCCTACAATGAGCAGTTCTTC; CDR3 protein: CASSSSGGIAYNEQFF
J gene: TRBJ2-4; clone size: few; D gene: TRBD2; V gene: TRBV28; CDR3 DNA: TGTGCCAGCAGTACTAGCGGGAGAGCTGGCATTCAGTACTTC; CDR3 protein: CASSTSGRAGIQYF
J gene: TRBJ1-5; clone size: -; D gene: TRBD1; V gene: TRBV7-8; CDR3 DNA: TGTGCCAGCAGCTTATTCCGGACAGGGGATCAGCCCCAGCATTTT; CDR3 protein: CASSLFRTGDQPQHF
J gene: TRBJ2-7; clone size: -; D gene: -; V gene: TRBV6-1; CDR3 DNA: TGTGCCAGCAGTGAAGTACAGCCGGGCGGGCAGTACTTC; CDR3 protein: CASSEVQPGGQYF
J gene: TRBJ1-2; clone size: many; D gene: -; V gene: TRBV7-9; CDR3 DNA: TGTGCCAGCAGCTTAACCCTACCTAACTATGGCTACACCTTC; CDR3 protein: CASSLTLPNYGYTF
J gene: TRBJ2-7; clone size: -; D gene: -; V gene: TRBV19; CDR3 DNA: TGTGCCAGTAGTATTGGGGCGCGTCCCTACGAGCAGTACTTC; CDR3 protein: CASSIGARPYEQYF
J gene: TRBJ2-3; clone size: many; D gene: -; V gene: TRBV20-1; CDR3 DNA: TGCAGTGTCCCATCCGTGCGTATCCCAGATACGCAGTATTTT; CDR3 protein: CSVPSVRIPDTQYF
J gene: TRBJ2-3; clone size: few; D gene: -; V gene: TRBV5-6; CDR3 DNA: TGTGCCAGCAGCTTTCTTGGGCGGGGAAGCACAGATACGCAGTATTTT; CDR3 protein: CASSFLGRGSTDTQYF
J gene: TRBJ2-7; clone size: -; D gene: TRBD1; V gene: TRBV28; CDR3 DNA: TGTGCCAGCAGCACGGACAGGGACTTCTACGAGCAGTACTTC; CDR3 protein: CASSTDRDFYEQYF
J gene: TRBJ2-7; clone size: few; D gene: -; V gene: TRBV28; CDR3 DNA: TGTGCCAGCAGTCTAGGGACCGGGTGGTCGTACGAGCAGTACTTC; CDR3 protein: CASSLGTGWSYEQYF
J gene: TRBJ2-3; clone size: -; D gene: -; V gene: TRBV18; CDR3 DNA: TGTGCCAGCTCAGTTAAGACAGATAGCACAGATACGCAGTATTTT; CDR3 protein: CASSVKTDSTDTQYF
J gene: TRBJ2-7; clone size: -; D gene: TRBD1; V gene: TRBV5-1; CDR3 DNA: TGCGCCAGCAGCAACGGACAGGGGCCCCACGAGCAGTACTTC; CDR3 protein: CASSNGQGPHEQYF
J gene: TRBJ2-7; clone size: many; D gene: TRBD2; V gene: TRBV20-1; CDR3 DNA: TGCAGTGCTCGGACTAGCGCTACCTACGAGCAGTACTTC; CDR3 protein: CSARTSATYEQYF
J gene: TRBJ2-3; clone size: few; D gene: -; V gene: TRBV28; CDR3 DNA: TGTGCCAGCACCCCAGGGGCTAGCCGAGATACGCAGTATTTT; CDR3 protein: CASTPGASRDTQYF
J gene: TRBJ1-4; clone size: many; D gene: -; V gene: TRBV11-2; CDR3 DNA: TGTGCCAGCAGCTTAGATTTTCGACAGGCGGGCGAAAAACTGTTTTTT; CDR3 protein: CASSLDFRQAGEKLFF
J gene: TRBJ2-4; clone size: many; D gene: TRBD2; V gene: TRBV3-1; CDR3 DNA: TGTGCCAGCAGCCAAGTAGCGGGAGGAGCCAAAAACATTCAGTACTTC; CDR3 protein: CASSQVAGGAKNIQYF
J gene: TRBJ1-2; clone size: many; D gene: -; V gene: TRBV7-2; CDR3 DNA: TGTGCCAGCAGCACAGATACCTATGGCTACACCTTC; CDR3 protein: CASSTDTYGYTF
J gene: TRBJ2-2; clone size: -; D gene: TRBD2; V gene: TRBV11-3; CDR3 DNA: TGTGCCAGCAGGCCGGGGGGAGCGGGAGAAGCCGGGGAGCTGTTTTTT; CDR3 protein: CASRPGGAGEAGELFF
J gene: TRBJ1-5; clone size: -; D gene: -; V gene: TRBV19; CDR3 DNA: TGTGCCAGTAGTATCGGGGATAGCAATCAGCCCCAGCATTTT; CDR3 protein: CASSIGDSNQPQHF
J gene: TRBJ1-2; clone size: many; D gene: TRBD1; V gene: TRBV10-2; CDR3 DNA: TGCGCCAGCAGCCAAGGAGGGACAGCATATGGCTACACCTTC; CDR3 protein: CASSQGGTAYGYTF
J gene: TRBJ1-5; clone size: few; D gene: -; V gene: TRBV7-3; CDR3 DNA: TGTGCCAGCAGCTTCTCCATGAGATCCGAGGTTTATAGCAATCAGCCCCAGCATTTT; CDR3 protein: CASSFSMRSEVYSNQPQHF
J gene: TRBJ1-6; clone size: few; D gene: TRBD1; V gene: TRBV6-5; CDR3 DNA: TGTGCCAGCAGCCGAGAGACAGGGGAGTCTTCACCCCTCCACTTT; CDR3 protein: CASSRETGESSPLHF
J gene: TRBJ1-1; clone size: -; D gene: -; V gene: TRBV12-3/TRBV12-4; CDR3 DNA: TGTGCCAGCACCCTTTGGGAGGGTGACACTGAAGCTTTCTTT; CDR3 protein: CASTLWEGDTEAFF
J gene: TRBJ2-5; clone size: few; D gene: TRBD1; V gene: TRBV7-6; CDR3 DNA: TGTGCCAGCAGCGTGGGACAGCAAGAGACCCAGTACTTC; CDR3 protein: CASSVGQQETQYF
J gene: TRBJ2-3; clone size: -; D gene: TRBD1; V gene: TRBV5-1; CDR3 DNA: TGCGCCAGCGCCCAAGGACAGGGGGCTTCAAGATTGGTCATAGATACGCAGTATTTT; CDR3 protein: CASAQGQGASRLVIDTQYF